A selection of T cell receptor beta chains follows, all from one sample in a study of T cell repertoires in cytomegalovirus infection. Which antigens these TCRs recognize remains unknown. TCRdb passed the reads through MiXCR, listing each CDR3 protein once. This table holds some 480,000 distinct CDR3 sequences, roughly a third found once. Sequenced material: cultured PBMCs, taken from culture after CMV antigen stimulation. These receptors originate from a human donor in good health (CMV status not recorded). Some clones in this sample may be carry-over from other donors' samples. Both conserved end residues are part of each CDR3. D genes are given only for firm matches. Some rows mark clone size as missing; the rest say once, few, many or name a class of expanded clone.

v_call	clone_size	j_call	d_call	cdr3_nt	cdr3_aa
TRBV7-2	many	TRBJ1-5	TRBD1	TGTGCCAGCAGCTTGTCCGGGACAGCACGGAATCAGCCCCAGCATTTT	CASSLSGTARNQPQHF
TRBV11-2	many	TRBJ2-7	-	TGTGCCAGCAGCTTAGGTACCGGGGGCCCTACTAGAGAGCAGTACTTC	CASSLGTGGPTREQYF
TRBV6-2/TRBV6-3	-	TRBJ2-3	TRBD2	TGTGCCAGCAGTTCGAAAGCCGGGAGGGATACGCAGTATTTT	CASSSKAGRDTQYF
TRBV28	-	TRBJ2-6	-	TGTGCCAGCAGGAACCCTACCCGGGGACACTCCCAAGCGGCCAACGTCCTGACTTTC	CASRNPTRGHSQAANVLTF
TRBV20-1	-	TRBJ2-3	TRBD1	TGCAGTGCTAGCCGACATGGACAGGGATTCGGCACAGATACGCAGTATTTT	CSASRHGQGFGTDTQYF
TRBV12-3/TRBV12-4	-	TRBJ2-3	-	TGTGCCAGCAACCGACTCAGCACAGATACGCAGTATTTT	CASNRLSTDTQYF
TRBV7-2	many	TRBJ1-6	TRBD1	TGTGCCAGCAGCTCAAAGACAGGGGGCGAGGGTTCACCCCTCCACTTT	CASSSKTGGEGSPLHF
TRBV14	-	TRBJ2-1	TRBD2	TGTGCCAGCAGCCAAGATTGGACTAGCGGGAGCTCCTACAATGAGCAGTTCTTC	CASSQDWTSGSSYNEQFF
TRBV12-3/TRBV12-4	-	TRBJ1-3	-	TGTGCCAGCAGCCCCCGTGGGGGCCTCACTGGAAACACCATATATTTT	CASSPRGGLTGNTIYF
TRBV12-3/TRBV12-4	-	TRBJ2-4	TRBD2	TGTGCCAGCAGCCGTGGGACTAGCGGAAACATTCAGTACTTC	CASSRGTSGNIQYF
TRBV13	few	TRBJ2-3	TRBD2	TGTGCCAGCAGCCTGGGACTAGGCCCCTTGAGGTATTTT	CASSLGLGPLRYF
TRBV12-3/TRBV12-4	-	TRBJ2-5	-	TGTGCCAGCAGTTTAGATGCGGGGACCCAAGAGACCCAGTACTTC	CASSLDAGTQETQYF
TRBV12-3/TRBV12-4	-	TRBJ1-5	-	TGTGCCAGCAGTCCGATCTCAGGGTATCAGCCCCAGCATTTT	CASSPISGYQPQHF
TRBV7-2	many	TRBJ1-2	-	TGTGCCAGCAGCTCTTATACGACAGGCCCCTATGGCTACACCTTC	CASSSYTTGPYGYTF
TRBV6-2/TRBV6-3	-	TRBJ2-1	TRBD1	TGTGCCACCACGAGGGACAGCTACAATGAGCAGTTCTTC	CATTRDSYNEQFF
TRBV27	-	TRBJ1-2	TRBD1	TGTGCCAGCAGTTTACTCACCGGGACAGGGGTTAACTATGGCTACACCTTC	CASSLLTGTGVNYGYTF
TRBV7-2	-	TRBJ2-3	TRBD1	TGTGCCAGCAGCTTAGACAGCGGACAGGGGCGAGGAGATACGCAGTATTTT	CASSLDSGQGRGDTQYF
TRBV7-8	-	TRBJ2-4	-	TGTGCCAGCAGCTTAGGTGGTGTGTTAGCCAAAAACATTCAGTACTTC	CASSLGGVLAKNIQYF
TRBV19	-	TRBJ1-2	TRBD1	TGTGCCAGTAGTGCCTTAGAGGGACAGCGGTATGGTGGCTACACCTTC	CASSALEGQRYGGYTF
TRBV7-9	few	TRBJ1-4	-	TGTGCCAGCAGCCAAGGCCAATCCCATCAAAAACTGTTTTTT	CASSQGQSHQKLFF
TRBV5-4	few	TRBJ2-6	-	TGTGCCAGCAGCCCGGAGGGGCCTGGGGCCAACGTCCTGACTTTC	CASSPEGPGANVLTF
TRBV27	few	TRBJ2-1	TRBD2	TGTGCCAGCAGCTGGGGACTAAGCTCCTACAATGAGCAGTTCTTC	CASSWGLSSYNEQFF
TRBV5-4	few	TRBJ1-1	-	TGTGCCAGCTCAGGACAGTGGAACACTGAAGCTTTCTTT	CASSGQWNTEAFF
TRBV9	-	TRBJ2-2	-	TGTGCCAGCGGTCAAAGGGGAACGAACACCGGGGAGCTGTTTTTT	CASGQRGTNTGELFF
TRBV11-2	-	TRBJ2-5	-	TGTGCCAGCAGCTTAGGAAAGTCGGGTTTTCCGGGACTGCTGGTGGAGACCCAGTACTTC	CASSLGKSGFPGLLVETQYF
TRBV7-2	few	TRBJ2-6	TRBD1	TGTGCCAGCAGCCTAGAGGGACAGGGGGCTCCTGGGGCCAACGTCCTGACTTTC	CASSLEGQGAPGANVLTF
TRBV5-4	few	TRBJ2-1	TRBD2	TGTGCCAGCAGCCCCTGGACTAGCGATGAGCAGTTCTTC	CASSPWTSDEQFF
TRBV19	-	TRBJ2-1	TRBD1	TGTGCCAGTAGTGCCCACGGGTCGGGACAGGTTCTGTACAATGAGCAGTTCTTC	CASSAHGSGQVLYNEQFF
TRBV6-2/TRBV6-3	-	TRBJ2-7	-	TGTGCCAGCAGTTACCAGGGTTTATACGAGCAGTACTTC	CASSYQGLYEQYF
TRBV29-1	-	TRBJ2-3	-	TGCAGCGTTCTACTGGGGGTTACGCAGTATTTT	CSVLLGVTQYF
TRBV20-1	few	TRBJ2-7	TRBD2	TGCAGTGCTAGACTAGCGGACTACGAGCAGTACTTC	CSARLADYEQYF
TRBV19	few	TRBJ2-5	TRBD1	TGTGCCAGTAGTTTTGGACAGGGGTGGACGGAGACCCAGTACTTC	CASSFGQGWTETQYF
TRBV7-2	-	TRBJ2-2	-	TGTGCCAGCAGACCGGACCCCACCGGGGAGCTGTTTTTT	CASRPDPTGELFF
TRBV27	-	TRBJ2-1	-	TGTGCCAGCAGTTTGCCATTCAATGAGCAGTTCTTC	CASSLPFNEQFF
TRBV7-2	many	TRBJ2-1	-	TGTGCCAGCAGCTTAGTTCCCTCGTCCAATGAGCAGTTCTTC	CASSLVPSSNEQFF
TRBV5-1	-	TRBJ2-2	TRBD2	TGCGCCAGCAGCCTGGGACTAGCGGAGACCGGGGAGCTGTTTTTT	CASSLGLAETGELFF
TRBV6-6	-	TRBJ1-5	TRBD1	TGTGCCAGTAGACAGGGAGTACGCCAGCCCCAGCATTTT	CASRQGVRQPQHF
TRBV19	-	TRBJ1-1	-	TGTGCCAGTAGTAAGGCAGGGGTGGCATGGGTGAACACTGAAGCTTTCTTT	CASSKAGVAWVNTEAFF
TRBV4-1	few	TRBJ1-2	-	TGCGCCAGCAGTCGACTCTACGAGGGACCTAACTATGGCTACACCTTC	CASSRLYEGPNYGYTF
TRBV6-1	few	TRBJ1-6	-	TGTGCCAGCAGTCCTGCTTGGGGGAAGAATTCACCCCTCCACTTT	CASSPAWGKNSPLHF